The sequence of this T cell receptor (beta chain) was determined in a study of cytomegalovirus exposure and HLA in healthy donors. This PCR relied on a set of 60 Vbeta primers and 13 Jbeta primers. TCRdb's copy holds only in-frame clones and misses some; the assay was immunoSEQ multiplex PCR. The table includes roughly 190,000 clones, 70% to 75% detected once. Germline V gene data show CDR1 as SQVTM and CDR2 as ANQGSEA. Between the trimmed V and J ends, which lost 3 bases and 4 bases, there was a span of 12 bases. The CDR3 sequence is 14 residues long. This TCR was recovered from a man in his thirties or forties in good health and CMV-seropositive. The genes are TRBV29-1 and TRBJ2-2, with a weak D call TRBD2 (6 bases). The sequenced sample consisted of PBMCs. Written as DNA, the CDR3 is TGCAGCGTTGATCATCAGGGAGGCACCGGGGAGCTGTTTTTT. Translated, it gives CSVDHQGGTGELFF.